The 15 T cell receptor beta chains presented below share a single source sample, sequenced in a study of blood T cell repertoires in COVID-19. Only in-frame clones appear in the TCRdb table, and some are missing; sequencing was by immunoSEQ multiplex PCR. In the table there are roughly 240,000 clones, about 88% of which are singletons. The source material was peripheral blood. All receptors derive from a young man with active or convalescent COVID-19.

This sequence joins TRBV6-2 or TRBV6-3 and TRBJ1-1, with unresolved D. CDR1 and CDR2 from the germline V gene are MNHEY and SVGEGT. The CDR3 length is 13 residues. With 4 bases removed from V and 5 bases from J, the gap between germline ends came to 11 bases. This chain's CDR3 is CASSWARRTEAFF. DNA for the CDR3: TGTGCCAGCAGTTGGGCACGGAGGACTGAAGCTTTCTTT.

The rearrangement joins TRBV19 to TRBJ1-2; D possibly corresponds to TRBD1 (6 bases). Looked up from germline, CDR1 is LNHDA and CDR2 is SQIVND (reference sequence). V was trimmed by 6 bases and J by 4 bases, leaving 21 bases between them. The CDR3 totals 16 residues. DNA for the CDR3: TGTGCCAGTAGCCGGAAGGCGGCAGGGGCTGGCTATGGCTACACCTTC. It codes for CASSRKAAGAGYGYTF.

This clone was recorded a few times. The chain carries TRBV19 and TRBJ2-5; 7 bases align to TRBD2. The V gene's germline CDR1 is LNHDA and CDR2 SQIVND (reference sequence). This CDR3 spans 13 amino acids. V dropped 6 bases and J dropped 7; count of bases not matched to a gene: 8. The DNA for the CDR3 is TGTGCCAGTAGCCCGAGGGAGGGCTTGACCCAGTACTTC. This codes for CASSPREGLTQYF.

The chain has TRBV29-1 and TRBJ2-7; 9 nucleotides align to TRBD1. This CDR3 has 17 residues. The trim removed 7 bases at V and 0 bases at J, leaving 16 bases unmatched. Germline CDR1 reads SQVTM; CDR2 reads ANQGSEA. In nucleotides, the CDR3 is TGCAGCGGGGACAGGGACCCTTCAAGTTTTAGCTCCTACGAGCAGTACTTC. As protein: CSGDRDPSSFSSYEQYF.

J is TRBJ1-6 and V is TRBV3-1 (or the pseudogene TRBV3-2), with D possibly being TRBD1 (5 bases). The germline V gene has CDR1 LGHDT and CDR2 YNNKEL (reference sequence). The CDR3 is made up of 14 amino acids. V was clipped by 8 bases and J by 6 bases, with 14 bases between them. The CDR3 protein is CASGLTGSNSPLHF. CDR3 sequence (DNA): TGTGCCAGCGGACTAACAGGCAGTAATTCACCCCTCCACTTT.

This clone was seen more than once but under ten times. The chain has TRBV4-2 and TRBJ2-7, with D perhaps matching TRBD1 (6 bases). This CDR3 has 15 amino acids. Germline V gene data show CDR1 as LGHNA and CDR2 as YNFKEQ. The V gene lost 4 bases and the J gene lost 0 bases, with 13 bases spanning the gap. The CDR3 DNA is TGTGCCAGCAGCCGAGGGGACACTAGCTCCTACGAGCAGTACTTC. As protein: CASSRGDTSSYEQYF.

The table lists this clone with a count of one. Written as DNA, the CDR3 is TGTGCCAGCAGCTCCACAGGGGGATGGCGAGAGACCCAGTACTTC. Its translation is CASSSTGGWRETQYF. The chain employs TRBV7-3 and TRBJ2-5; the match to TRBD1 covers 8 bases. Per the germline V gene, CDR1 is SGHTA and CDR2 is FQGTGA. Trimming took 4 bases from V and 4 from J; bases not matched to a gene: 8. CDR3 size: 15 residues.

This clone was seen more than once but under ten times. The chain recombines TRBV6-5 with TRBJ1-2; unclear D gene. V was shortened by 0 bases and J by 6 bases, with 11 bases between the two germline ends. CDR1 MNHEY and CDR2 SVGAGI come from the germline V gene. This CDR3 region has 14 residues. The CDR3, as DNA: TGTGCCAGCAGTTACTCGCGGAGAGCTAATGGCTACACCTTC. Amino acid sequence: CASSYSRRANGYTF.

The chain has TRBV6-5 and TRBJ2-7; no firm D call. The CDR3 has 11 amino acids. The germline V and J ends were trimmed by 10 bases and 9 bases, with 16 bases remaining between them. Germline assignment: CDR1 MNHEY and CDR2 SVGAGI. The CDR3 region has the DNA TGTGCCACCGAATTTAGACTTGTGCAGTACTTC. It yields the protein CATEFRLVQYF.

This chain links TRBV18 with TRBJ1-2, with D unresolved. The CDR3 totals 14 residues. V lost 8 bases and J 6 bases, leaving 19 bases between the germline ends. In germline, CDR1 is KGHSH, CDR2 LQKENI. CDR3 nucleotides: TGTGCCAGCCAGATACCAGTAGCGCAAAATGGCTACACCTTC. As protein: CASQIPVAQNGYTF.

J is TRBJ2-7 and V is TRBV7-9, with D possibly matching TRBD1 (6 bases). The germline CDR1 and CDR2 sequences are SEHNR and FQNEAQ (reference sequence). Trimming removed 5 bases from V and 4 bases from J, with 12 bases in between. CDR3 size: 13 residues. Here the CDR3 DNA reads TGTGCCAGCAGCCGCGTGACAGGATACGAGCAGTACTTC. Protein: CASSRVTGYEQYF.

The chain couples TRBV18 to TRBJ2-6; perhaps TRBD2 as D (5 bases). With 4 bases removed from V and 1 base from J, the gap between germline ends came to 11 bases. CDR3 length: 16 residues. Germline V lookup: CDR1 KGHSH, CDR2 LQKENI. In DNA form, the CDR3 reads TGTGCCAGCTCACTTCGGAGCGGTTCTGGGGCCAACGTCCTGACTTTC. Amino acid sequence: CASSLRSGSGANVLTF.

The CDR3: CASSAGTSPGELFF. The DNA for the CDR3 is TGTGCCAGCAGCGCCGGGACTAGCCCCGGGGAGCTGTTTTTT. The V call is TRBV6-4, the J call TRBJ2-2, with TRBD2 identical over 9 bases. Trimming at V came to 6 bases and at J to 6 bases, leaving 5 bases not matched to a gene. The CDR3 runs 14 residues. CDR1 and CDR2 (germline): MRHNA, SNTAGT.

Written as DNA, the CDR3 is TGTGCCAGCAGACTGGGACAGGGATTTGAAAAACTGTTTTTT. Its protein is CASRLGQGFEKLFF. V gene TRBV6-5 combines with J gene TRBJ1-4; 9 bases align to TRBD1. The CDR3 length is 14 residues. Trimming took 6 bases from V and 7 from J; bases not matched to a gene: 6. Looked up from germline, CDR1 is MNHEY and CDR2 is SVGAGI.

The chain combines TRBV7-9 with TRBJ1-2, with TRBD1 matching over 9 bases. The CDR3 is 14 residues long. Germline V gene data show CDR1 as SEHNR and CDR2 as FQNEAQ (reference sequence). The ends lost 1 base at V and 6 bases at J; junction bases unmatched: 3. For the CDR3, the DNA is TGTGCCAGCAGCTTAGGGAGGGACAGGGATGGCTACACCTTC. Protein: CASSLGRDRDGYTF.